Below, one TCR beta chain is given with its context. Its antigen is not known. Germline-derived CDR1 and CDR2 are SGHNT and YYREEE (reference sequence). CDR3 length: 15 residues. Trimming cost V 0 bases and J 5 bases, with 14 bases left between them. This entry comes from a study of long-term antiretroviral therapy in people with HIV. Study findings and constraints: Blood in the study was drawn between the mid-2000s and the late 2010s, possibly under older ART regimens, which may be less effective than current ones.

Samples were assayed with immunoSEQ v3.0 at survey level. The repertoire was sequenced with immunoSEQ multiplex PCR; TCRdb's copy has only in-frame clones and lacks some. This table holds about 43,000 clones, about nine tenths found once. This material consisted of unsorted PBMCs, taken 0.1 years before starting antiretroviral therapy. The V call is TRBV5-4, the J call TRBJ1-1, with D perhaps matching TRBD1 (6 bases). This receptor was identified in a woman between 45 and 65 years old with HIV. The CDR3 sequence is CASSLDRGRNTEAFF. As DNA, the CDR3 is TGTGCCAGCAGCTTGGATCGGGGGCGAAATACTGAAGCTTTCTTT.